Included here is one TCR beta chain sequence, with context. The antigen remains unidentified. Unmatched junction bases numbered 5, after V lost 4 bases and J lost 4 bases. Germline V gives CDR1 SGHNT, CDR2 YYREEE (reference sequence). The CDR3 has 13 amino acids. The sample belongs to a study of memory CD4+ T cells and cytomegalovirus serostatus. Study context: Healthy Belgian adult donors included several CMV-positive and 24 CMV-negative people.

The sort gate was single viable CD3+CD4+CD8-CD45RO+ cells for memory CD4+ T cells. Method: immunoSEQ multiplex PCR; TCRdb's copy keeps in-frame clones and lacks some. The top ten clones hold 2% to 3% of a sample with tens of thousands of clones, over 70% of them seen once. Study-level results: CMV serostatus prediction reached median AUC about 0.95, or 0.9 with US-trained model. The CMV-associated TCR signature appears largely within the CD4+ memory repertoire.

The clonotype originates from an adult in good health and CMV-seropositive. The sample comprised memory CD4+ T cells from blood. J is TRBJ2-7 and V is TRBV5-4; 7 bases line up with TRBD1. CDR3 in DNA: TGTGCCAGCAGCCACCCGGACAGGTACGAGCAGTACTTC. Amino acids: CASSHPDRYEQYF.